This entry is about one T cell receptor beta chain. Treatment reported: oral pan-JAK inhibitor, 5-10 mg twice daily. cDNA reverse transcribed from extracted RNA served as the sequencing template. The repertoire was sequenced with immunoSEQ multiplex PCR; TCRdb's copy has only in-frame clones and lacks some. The sample has nearly 110,000 clones; 80% to 85% are singletons. The record originates from a study of CD8+ T cells in alopecia areata. Germline V lookup: CDR1 SGHRS, CDR2 YFSETQ. This CDR3 spans 15 amino acids. Germline trimming cut 0 bases from V and 8 bases from J; bases unmatched to any gene: 10.

Sample: CD8+ T cells sorted from blood, taken at week 24, from a patient treated with tofacitinib. The sequence came from a human donor with alopecia areata. The V call is TRBV5-1, the J call TRBJ1-1; TRBD1 agrees at 7 bases. In DNA form, the CDR3 reads TGCGCCAGCAGCTTGGGTGAGGGGGCCCCCTCCGAAGCTTTCTTT. Translating gives CASSLGEGAPSEAFF.